The present entry profiles one TCR beta chain with its context. Its antigen is not known. The study ran its PCR with 60 Vbeta and 13 Jbeta primers. Sequencing used immunoSEQ multiplex PCR; TCRdb keeps in-frame clones, though not all of them. The sample records about 180,000 clones, approximately 80% being singletons. The data were taken from a study of cytomegalovirus exposure and HLA in healthy donors. Germline assignment: CDR1 SEHNR and CDR2 FQNEAQ (reference sequence). Trimming removed 0 bases from V and 4 bases from J, with 10 bases in between. The CDR3 sequence is 14 residues long. The study, taken as a whole, reports: High sensitivity and specificity were reportedly achieved when the classifier diagnosed cytomegalovirus status. In a later analysis, at a false discovery rate of 0.05, under 20,000 TCR beta sequences were associated with HLA alleles.

V gene TRBV7-9 combines with J gene TRBJ2-7, with D possibly TRBD2 on 6 matching bases. Material: PBMCs. The sequence derives from a girl aged 10 to 17 in good health and CMV-seropositive. The CDR3 loop is CASSLAGGLYEQYF. The CDR3 nucleotides read TGTGCCAGCAGCTTAGCGGGAGGACTTTACGAGCAGTACTTC.